The 31 T cell receptor beta chains in this list originate from one sample, sequenced in a study of PD-L1 blockade in urothelial cancer. Profiling relied on immunoSEQ multiplex PCR, and the TCRdb table lists in-frame clones only, not all of them. The sample lists about 43,000 clones; around 82% were seen once. Time point defined: pretreatment peripheral blood. The sequencing here drew on PBMCs, taken around atezolizumab (anti-PD-L1) treatment. The receptors here all came from a man in his 60s with urothelial cancer.

The CDR3 bases are TGTGCCATCAGTTCCGGGACTAGCAACACCGGGGAGCTGTTTTTT. Translation: CAISSGTSNTGELFF. This chain links TRBV10-3 with TRBJ2-2; 9 bases agree with TRBD2. CDR3 length: 15 residues. Germline CDR1 reads ENHRY; CDR2 reads SYGVKD. Losses at the gene ends were 5 bases for V and 2 bases for J; bases not matched to a gene: 3.

This clone was counted a single time. This rearrangement joins TRBV29-1 to TRBJ2-2; the match to TRBD2 covers 11 bases. Per the germline V gene, CDR1 is SQVTM and CDR2 is ANQGSEA. The CDR3 contains 18 residues. The V and J ends lost 4 bases and 3 bases, in that order; junction bases with no gene match: 13. CDR3 bases: TGCAGCGTTGGTAGGGACCTAGCGGGAGGTCTAGACACCGGGGAGCTGTTTTTT. This sequence encodes CSVGRDLAGGLDTGELFF.

V is TRBV10-2 and J is TRBJ1-1; 7 bases match TRBD1. This CDR3 contains 14 residues. CDR1 and CDR2 from the germline V gene are WSHSY and SAAADI. The J segment lost 7 bases and the V segment lost 0 bases, leaving 5 bases of the junction unmatched. CDR3 nucleotides: TGCGCCAGCAGTGAGTCGAGGCCAGGGGGTGAAGCTTTCTTT. It is translated as CASSESRPGGEAFF.

V gene TRBV30 combines with J gene TRBJ2-1, with 10 bases identical to TRBD2. CDR1 is GTSNPN and CDR2 is SVGIG in the germline V gene (reference sequence). The CDR3 is 18 amino acids. V lost 2 bases to trimming and J lost 1 base; unmatched junction nucleotides: 11. Written as DNA, the CDR3 is TGTGCCTGGAGTCCAGGTCTCGGGACTAGCGTTTCCTACAATGAGCAGTTCTTC. Its translation is CAWSPGLGTSVSYNEQFF.

The V gene is TRBV27, the J gene TRBJ1-2; D gene uncertain. CDR1 MNHEY and CDR2 SMNVEV come from the germline V gene (reference sequence). The CDR3 extends over 16 amino acids. Trimming pared 3 bases from V and 4 bases from J, leaving 18 bases between. In DNA, the CDR3 is TGTGCCAGCAGTTTTTTAGGAAGCGAGGCTACCTATGGCTACACCTTC. It is translated as CASSFLGSEATYGYTF.

V and J are TRBV5-1 and TRBJ2-3, with 7 bases identical to TRBD1. The CDR3 consists of 14 residues. Germline V lookup: CDR1 SGHRS, CDR2 YFSETQ. J lost 2 bases, V lost 2 bases, and 2 bases had no gene match. CDR3 amino acids: CASSLGGPTDTQYF. DNA for the CDR3: TGCGCCAGCAGCTTAGGGGGCCCCACAGATACGCAGTATTTT.

This clone came up once. This chain links TRBV27 with TRBJ2-3, with D tentatively TRBD2 (5 bases). Germline-derived CDR1 and CDR2 are MNHEY and SMNVEV (reference sequence). The CDR3 is made up of 15 amino acids. V shed 5 bases and J shed 2 bases, with 14 bases lying between them. In DNA, the CDR3 is TGTGCCAGCAGTCCCCGCCCGGGGATCACAGATACGCAGTATTTT. It translates to CASSPRPGITDTQYF.

This chain connects TRBV5-1 to TRBJ2-3; D is unclear. This CDR3 is 14 amino acids long. V lost 4 bases and J 0 bases, leaving 9 bases between the germline ends. Germline CDR1 is SGHRS and CDR2 is YFSETQ. CDR3: CASSSLGSTDTQYF. The CDR3 DNA is TGCGCCAGCAGCAGCCTCGGGAGCACAGATACGCAGTATTTT.

This clone was observed at least ten times. The chain couples TRBV27 to TRBJ2-2, with 9 bases that match TRBD2. V lost 6 bases and J lost 4; bases outside the gene matches: 9. The CDR3 is 16 amino acids. Germline CDR1 MNHEY, CDR2 SMNVEV (reference sequence). CDR3 DNA: TGTGCCAGCAGGAGCGGGGGGCCGAGGAGCACCGGGGAGCTGTTTTTT. Its translation is CASRSGGPRSTGELFF.

Only a few counts were recorded for this clone. The rearrangement links TRBV7-6 to TRBJ2-5, with D maybe TRBD1 (6 bases). The germline gives CDR1 SGHVS, CDR2 FNYEAQ. The CDR3 is 13 residues long. V was trimmed by 3 bases and J by 5 bases, leaving 10 bases between them. Here the CDR3 DNA reads TGTGCCAGCAGCTTCAGGGGTGGGGAGACCCAGTACTTC. Encoded protein: CASSFRGGETQYF.

The chain has TRBV5-1 and TRBJ2-1, with 13 bases fitting TRBD2. V gave up 3 bases and J gave up 4 bases; unmatched junction bases: 4. Germline V gives CDR1 SGHRS, CDR2 YFSETQ. The CDR3 runs 16 residues. CDR3 in amino acids: CASSWTSGSGYNEQFF. In DNA, the CDR3 is TGCGCCAGCAGCTGGACTAGCGGGAGTGGGTACAATGAGCAGTTCTTC.

This chain links TRBV5-1 with TRBJ2-7; 8 bases are a match to TRBD1. The CDR3 length is 13 residues. CDR1 and CDR2 from the germline V gene are SGHRS and YFSETQ. V dropped 4 bases and J dropped 2; count of bases not matched to a gene: 2. The CDR3 region has the DNA TGCGCCAGCAGCGCGGACAGGGCCTACGAGCAGTACTTC. This codes for CASSADRAYEQYF.

The chain uses TRBV7-8 and TRBJ2-7; TRBD2 matches 9 bases. The CDR3 contains 19 residues. V lost 3 bases to trimming and J lost 0 bases; unmatched junction nucleotides: 15. Germline V gene sequence: CDR1 SGHVS, CDR2 FQNEAQ. In DNA, the CDR3 is TGTGCCAGCAGCTTGGGGGGACAGATAGCGGGGGCGAGCTCCTACGAGCAGTACTTC. Amino acid sequence: CASSLGGQIAGASSYEQYF.

The count of this clone is one. V and J are TRBV30 and TRBJ1-4; D may be TRBD1 (5 bases). Germline V gives CDR1 GTSNPN, CDR2 SVGIG (reference sequence). Trimming removed 2 bases from V and 12 bases from J, with 10 bases in between. CDR3 size: 11 residues. CDR3 sequence: CAWSSAGELFF. The CDR3 DNA sequence: TGTGCCTGGAGTTCCGCGGGGGAACTGTTTTTT.

CDR3 DNA: TGTGCCTGGAGCCGTAGCTCCTACGAGCAGTACTTC. Encoded protein: CAWSRSSYEQYF. The V call is TRBV30, the J call TRBJ2-7; no clear D gene. Between the trimmed V and J ends, which lost 3 bases and 0 bases, there was a span of 6 bases. CDR3 length equals 12 residues. Germline V gene lookup returns CDR1 GTSNPN and CDR2 SVGIG (reference sequence).

In this sample, this clone turned up once. V and J are TRBV7-2 and TRBJ2-7; a weak D match, TRBD2 (6 bases). Per germline, CDR1 SGHTA and CDR2 FQGNSA. The germline V and J ends were trimmed by 5 bases and 3 bases, with 11 bases remaining between them. This CDR3 region has 13 residues. CDR3 bases: TGTGCCAGCAGCGTGGGACTCGTCTACGAGCAGTACTTC. It encodes CASSVGLVYEQYF.

Only a few counts were recorded for this clone. This chain uses TRBV30 with TRBJ1-5, with 7 bases aligning to TRBD1. The ends lost 0 bases at V and 5 bases at J; junction bases unmatched: 7. Germline V lookup: CDR1 GTSNPN, CDR2 SVGIG (reference sequence). The CDR3 is made up of 15 amino acids. CDR3 bases: TGTGCCTGGAGTGTAACTGGGACAGAAGATCAGCCCCAGCATTTT. This sequence encodes CAWSVTGTEDQPQHF.

CDR3 amino acids: CASSSLGGSGQGNEQFF. The CDR3 coding sequence is TGTGCCAGCAGTTCGCTCGGGGGGAGCGGTCAGGGCAATGAGCAGTTCTTC. This sequence joins TRBV27 and TRBJ2-1; 7 nucleotides agree with TRBD2. The germline gives CDR1 MNHEY, CDR2 SMNVEV (reference sequence). The trim removed 4 bases at V and 6 bases at J, leaving 15 bases unmatched. The CDR3 is 17 amino acids.

The rearrangement links TRBV10-3 to TRBJ2-5; 7 nucleotides align to TRBD1. There are 15 residues in the CDR3. Germline V gene data show CDR1 as ENHRY and CDR2 as SYGVKD. With V trimmed by 0 bases and J by 5 bases, 6 bases remained unmatched. The CDR3 bases are TGTGCCATCAGTGAGTCGAAGGGGGCAGGGGAGACCCAGTACTTC. Translated: CAISESKGAGETQYF.

The gene calls are TRBV7-8 and TRBJ2-3; 9 bases map to TRBD1. CDR1 and CDR2 (germline): SGHVS, FQNEAQ. Trimming took 1 base from V and 8 from J; bases not matched to a gene: 16. The CDR3 consists of 18 residues. The CDR3 coding sequence is TGTGCCAGCAGCTTAGGAGTGATCGCGACAGGGGGTTCTGGTACGCAGTATTTT. It codes for CASSLGVIATGGSGTQYF.

This clone was seen more than once but under ten times. V is TRBV19 and J is TRBJ1-5; 8 bases match TRBD1. The CDR3 length is 13 residues. CDR1 and CDR2 (germline): LNHDA, SQIVND (reference sequence). V lost 6 bases and J lost 2; bases outside the gene matches: 0. Here the CDR3 DNA reads TGTGCCAGTAGGGACAGGGGCAATCAGCCCCAGCATTTT. Amino acid sequence: CASRDRGNQPQHF.

This chain connects TRBV28 to TRBJ2-7, with a possible D match to TRBD1 (8 bases). The CDR3 totals 17 residues. CDR1 and CDR2 (germline): MDHEN, SYDVKM. Trimming took off 8 bases at V and 2 bases at J, with 25 bases between the two ends. The CDR3 bases are TGTGCCAGCGGGTTGGACAGGGTGAAGCGGGACCCCTACGAGCAGTACTTC. It encodes CASGLDRVKRDPYEQYF.

This clone came up a few times. The chain employs TRBV5-4 and TRBJ2-7, with TRBD2 matching over 10 bases. V gave up 0 bases and J gave up 3 bases; unmatched junction bases: 3. The CDR3 length is 15 residues. Per the germline V gene, CDR1 is SGHNT and CDR2 is YYREEE (reference sequence). DNA for the CDR3: TGTGCCAGCAGCTTGGGGACTAGCGGAATCTACGAGCAGTACTTC. As protein: CASSLGTSGIYEQYF.

The chain uses TRBV27 and TRBJ1-5; maybe TRBD1 (6 bases). V dropped 6 bases and J dropped 2 bases, with 17 bases sitting between them. Germline lookup yields CDR1 MNHEY and CDR2 SMNVEV (reference sequence). This CDR3 has 16 amino acids. Here the CDR3 DNA reads TGTGCCAGCAGCCTCGAAGGGGGGGTTGGCAATCAGCCCCAGCATTTT. It translates to CASSLEGGVGNQPQHF.

This chain links TRBV11-2 with TRBJ2-2; a possible D gene is TRBD2 (6 bases). Deletions cut 7 bases from V and 6 bases from J, with 9 bases between. The CDR3 contains 12 residues. Per the germline V gene, CDR1 is SGHAT and CDR2 is FQNNGV. The CDR3 sequence: CASTSGAGELFF. The CDR3 nucleotides read TGTGCCAGCACTTCGGGGGCCGGGGAGCTGTTTTTT.

V usage is TRBV28 and J usage is TRBJ2-6, with D possibly being TRBD1 (5 bases). This CDR3 is built from 15 residues. The germline CDR1 and CDR2 sequences are MDHEN and SYDVKM. The V end lost 5 bases, the J end lost 2 bases, and 10 bases lay between the germline ends. The CDR3 nucleotides read TGTGCCAGCAGTAAACAGGTCCCTGGGGCCAACGTCCTGACTTTC. Its protein product is CASSKQVPGANVLTF.

This rearrangement joins TRBV9 to TRBJ1-6; TRBD1 is a possible D gene (5 bases). V dropped 4 bases and J dropped 7 bases, with 12 bases sitting between them. This CDR3 has 14 residues. Per germline, CDR1 SGDLS and CDR2 YYNGEE. The CDR3 bases are TGTGCCAGCAGCCCTAATGGGGCGAATTCACCCCTCCACTTT. Translation: CASSPNGANSPLHF. Together with reference TRBV9 and TRBJ1-6, the CDR3 gives the full variable domain: DSGVTQTPKHLITATGQRVTLRCSPRSGDLSVYWYQQSLDQGLQFLIQYYNGEERAKGNILERFSAQQFPDLHSELNLSSLELGDSALYFCASSPNGANSPLHFGNGTRLTVT.

This chain joins TRBV29-1 and TRBJ1-1; D not certain. The germline V and J ends were trimmed by 5 bases and 1 base, with 11 bases remaining between them. Germline values: CDR1 SQVTM, CDR2 ANQGSEA. There are 13 residues in the CDR3. CDR3 amino acids: CSVNEGGNTEAFF. As DNA, the CDR3 is TGCAGCGTTAATGAGGGAGGGAACACTGAAGCTTTCTTT.

V is TRBV6-6 and J is TRBJ1-5; D gene unclear. With 4 bases removed from V and 13 bases from J, the gap between germline ends came to 11 bases. This CDR3 comprises 11 residues. CDR1 is MNHNY, CDR2 SVGAGI, per germline (reference sequence). The DNA for the CDR3 is TGTGCCAGCAGTTTGGGAGGGTTGCAGCATTTT. Translated: CASSLGGLQHF.

This clone has only a few counts. The rearrangement joins TRBV27 to TRBJ1-2, with TRBD1 matching 7 bases. In germline, CDR1 is MNHEY, CDR2 SMNVEV (reference sequence). This CDR3 spans 15 amino acids. V gave up 5 bases and J gave up 7 bases; unmatched junction bases: 13. CDR3 DNA sequence: TGTGCCAGCAGTCCGATGACAGGGTTTGGGTTTGGCTACACCTTC. It yields the protein CASSPMTGFGFGYTF.

A few counts support this clone. The J gene is TRBJ1-1, the V gene TRBV6-1; no firm D call. Germline V gene sequence: CDR1 MNHNS, CDR2 SASEGT. The ends were cut back, 4 bases at V and 2 bases at J, with 8 bases in the middle. This CDR3 contains 13 residues. The CDR3 loop is CASSGETNTEAFF. The CDR3 DNA follows: TGTGCCAGCAGTGGAGAAACCAACACTGAAGCTTTCTTT.